This TCR beta chain was captured in a study of blood T cells in healthy people across ages. The V end lost 6 bases, the J end lost 3 bases, and 10 bases lay between the germline ends. This CDR3 comprises 13 residues. Next came a second PCR, run for roughly 6 to 11 cycles, which used a sample-barcoded 5' primer along with a J-beta primer mix. TCRdb fed the 5' RACE reads into MiXCR, producing one record per CDR3 protein. The sample carries 700,000 to 1,000,000 distinct CDR3 sequences, approximately 48% recorded once. This TCR was sampled from a man aged 55 to 70 in good health. The sample comprised blood. The rearrangement joins TRBV12-3 or TRBV12-4 to TRBJ2-3; D not resolved. The CDR3: CASRGTWTDTQYF. In DNA, the CDR3 is TGTGCCAGCAGGGGTACGTGGACAGATACGCAGTATTTT.